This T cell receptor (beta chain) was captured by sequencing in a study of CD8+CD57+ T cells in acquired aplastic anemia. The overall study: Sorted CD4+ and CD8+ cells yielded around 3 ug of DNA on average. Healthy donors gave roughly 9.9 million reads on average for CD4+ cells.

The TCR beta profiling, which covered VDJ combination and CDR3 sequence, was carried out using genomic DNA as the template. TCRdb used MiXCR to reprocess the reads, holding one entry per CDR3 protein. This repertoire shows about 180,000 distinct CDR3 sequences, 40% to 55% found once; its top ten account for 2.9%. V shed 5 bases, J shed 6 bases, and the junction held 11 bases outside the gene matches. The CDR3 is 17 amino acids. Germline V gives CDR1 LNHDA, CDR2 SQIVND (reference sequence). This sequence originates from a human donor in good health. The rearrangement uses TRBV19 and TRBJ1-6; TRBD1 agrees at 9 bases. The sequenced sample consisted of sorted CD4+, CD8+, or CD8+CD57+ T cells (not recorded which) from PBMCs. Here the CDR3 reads CASSVSAGTGINSPLHF. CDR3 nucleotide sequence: TGTGCCAGTAGTGTATCGGCCGGGACAGGGATTAATTCACCCCTCCACTTT.